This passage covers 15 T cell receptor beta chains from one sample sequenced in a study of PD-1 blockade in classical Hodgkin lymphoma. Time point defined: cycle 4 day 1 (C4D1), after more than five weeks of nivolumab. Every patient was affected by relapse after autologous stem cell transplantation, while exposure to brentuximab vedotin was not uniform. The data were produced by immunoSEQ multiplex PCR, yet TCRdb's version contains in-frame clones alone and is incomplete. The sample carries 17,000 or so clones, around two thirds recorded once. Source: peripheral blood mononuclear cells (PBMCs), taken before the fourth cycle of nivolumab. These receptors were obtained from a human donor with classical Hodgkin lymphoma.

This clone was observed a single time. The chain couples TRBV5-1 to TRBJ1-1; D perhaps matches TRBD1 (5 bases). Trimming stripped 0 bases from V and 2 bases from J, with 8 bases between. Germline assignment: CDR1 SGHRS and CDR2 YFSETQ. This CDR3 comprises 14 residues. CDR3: CASSLATANTEAFF. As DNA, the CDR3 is TGCGCCAGCAGCTTGGCGACAGCTAACACTGAAGCTTTCTTT.

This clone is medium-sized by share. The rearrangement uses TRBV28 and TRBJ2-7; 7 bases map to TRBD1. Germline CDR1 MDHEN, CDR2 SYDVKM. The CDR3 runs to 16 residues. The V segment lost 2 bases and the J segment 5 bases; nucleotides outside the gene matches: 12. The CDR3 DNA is TGTGCCAGCAGTTTAAACCCCGTGACAGGGCTCCACGAGCAGTACTTC. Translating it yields CASSLNPVTGLHEQYF.

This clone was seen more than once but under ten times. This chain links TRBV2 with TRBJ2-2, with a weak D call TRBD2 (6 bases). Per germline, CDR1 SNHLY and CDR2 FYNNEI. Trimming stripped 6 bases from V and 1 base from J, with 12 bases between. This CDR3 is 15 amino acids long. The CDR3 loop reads CASRRGSGNTGELFF. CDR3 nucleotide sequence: TGTGCCAGCAGGCGGGGCTCCGGGAACACCGGGGAGCTGTTTTTT.

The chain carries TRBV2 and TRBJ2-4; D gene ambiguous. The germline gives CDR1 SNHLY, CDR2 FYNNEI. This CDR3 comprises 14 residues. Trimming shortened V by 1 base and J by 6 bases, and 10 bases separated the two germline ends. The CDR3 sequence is CASSEGVVGNIQYF. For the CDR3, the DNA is TGTGCCAGCAGTGAAGGGGTCGTCGGAAACATTCAGTACTTC.

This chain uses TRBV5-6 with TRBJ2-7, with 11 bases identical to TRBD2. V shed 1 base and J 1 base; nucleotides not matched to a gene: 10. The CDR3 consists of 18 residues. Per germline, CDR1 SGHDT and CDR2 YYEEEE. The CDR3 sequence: CASSLFGLAGGGSYEQYF. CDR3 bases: TGTGCCAGCAGCTTGTTCGGTCTAGCGGGAGGAGGATCCTACGAGCAGTACTTC.

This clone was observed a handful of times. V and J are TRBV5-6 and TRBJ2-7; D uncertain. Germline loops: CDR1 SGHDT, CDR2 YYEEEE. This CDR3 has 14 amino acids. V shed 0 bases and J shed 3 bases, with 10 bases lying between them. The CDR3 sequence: CASSLANRGYEQYF. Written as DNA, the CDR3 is TGTGCCAGCAGCTTGGCAAACCGCGGCTACGAGCAGTACTTC.

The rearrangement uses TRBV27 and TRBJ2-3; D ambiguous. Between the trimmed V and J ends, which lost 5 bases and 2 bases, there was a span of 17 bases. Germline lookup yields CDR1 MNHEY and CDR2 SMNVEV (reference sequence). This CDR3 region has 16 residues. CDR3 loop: CASSPIMGGPTDTQYF. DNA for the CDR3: TGTGCCAGCAGTCCGATTATGGGCGGCCCCACAGATACGCAGTATTTT.

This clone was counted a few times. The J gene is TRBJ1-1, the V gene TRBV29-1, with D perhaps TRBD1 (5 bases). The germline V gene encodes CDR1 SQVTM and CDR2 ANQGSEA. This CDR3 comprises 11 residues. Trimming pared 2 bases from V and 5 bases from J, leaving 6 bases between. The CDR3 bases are TGCAGCGTTGAACAGGGTACTGAAGCTTTCTTT. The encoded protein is CSVEQGTEAFF.

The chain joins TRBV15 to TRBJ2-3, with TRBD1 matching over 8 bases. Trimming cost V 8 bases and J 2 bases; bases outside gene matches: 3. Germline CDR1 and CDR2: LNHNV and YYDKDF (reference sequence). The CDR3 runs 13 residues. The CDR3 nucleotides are TGTGCCACCCGGACAGGGTCCACAGATACGCAGTATTTT. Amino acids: CATRTGSTDTQYF.

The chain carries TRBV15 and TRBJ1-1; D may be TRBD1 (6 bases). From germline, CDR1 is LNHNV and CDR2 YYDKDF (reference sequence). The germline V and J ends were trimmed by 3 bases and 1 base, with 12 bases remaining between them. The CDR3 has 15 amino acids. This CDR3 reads CATSRIQGGNTEAFF. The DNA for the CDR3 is TGTGCCACCAGCAGGATACAGGGCGGGAACACTGAAGCTTTCTTT.

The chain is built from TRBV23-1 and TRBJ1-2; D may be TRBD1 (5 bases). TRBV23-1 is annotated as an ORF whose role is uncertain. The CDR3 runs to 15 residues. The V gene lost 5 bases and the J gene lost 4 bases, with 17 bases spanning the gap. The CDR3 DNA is TGCGCCAGCAGTTTCCCCGGGGGAGAGGGCTATGGCTACACCTTC. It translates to CASSFPGGEGYGYTF.

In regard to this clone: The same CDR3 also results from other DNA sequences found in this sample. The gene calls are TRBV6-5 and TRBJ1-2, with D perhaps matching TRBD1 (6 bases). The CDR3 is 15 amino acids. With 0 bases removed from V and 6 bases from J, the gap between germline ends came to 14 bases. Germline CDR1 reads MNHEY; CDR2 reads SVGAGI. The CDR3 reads CASSYSRGGADGYTF. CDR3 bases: TGTGCCAGCAGTTACTCGAGGGGGGGCGCAGATGGCTACACCTTC.

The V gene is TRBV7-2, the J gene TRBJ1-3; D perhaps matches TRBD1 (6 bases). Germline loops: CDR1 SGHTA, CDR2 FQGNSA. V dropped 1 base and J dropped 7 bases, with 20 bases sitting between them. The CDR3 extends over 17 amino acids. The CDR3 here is CASSLVGGQGSVNTIYF. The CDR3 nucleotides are TGTGCCAGCAGCTTAGTAGGGGGTCAGGGGTCGGTGAACACCATATATTTT.

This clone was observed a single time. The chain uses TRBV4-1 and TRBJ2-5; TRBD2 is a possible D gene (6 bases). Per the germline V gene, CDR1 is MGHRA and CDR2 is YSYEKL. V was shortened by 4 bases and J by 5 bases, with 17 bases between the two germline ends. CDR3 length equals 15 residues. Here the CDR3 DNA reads TGCGCCAGCAGCCCGGGACTCCCCTTCTGGGAGACCCAGTACTTC. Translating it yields CASSPGLPFWETQYF.

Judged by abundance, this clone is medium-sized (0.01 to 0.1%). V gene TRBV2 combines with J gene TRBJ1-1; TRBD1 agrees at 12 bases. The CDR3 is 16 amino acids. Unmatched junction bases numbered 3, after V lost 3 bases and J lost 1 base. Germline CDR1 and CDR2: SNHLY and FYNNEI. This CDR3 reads CASSEGTGGANTEAFF. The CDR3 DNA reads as TGTGCCAGCAGTGAGGGGACAGGGGGCGCGAACACTGAAGCTTTCTTT.